Presented here are 11 T cell receptor beta chains from one specimen sequenced in a study of T cells after yellow fever vaccination. MiXCR, run by TCRdb on the 5' RACE reads, gives a single entry per CDR3 protein. The sample lists approximately 510,000 distinct CDR3 sequences; just over 20% were seen once. This sample comprised PBMCs, obtained roughly 20 days after the first yellow fever vaccination. The receptors derive from a man between 18 and 35 years old who received the YFV17D yellow fever vaccine.

This clonotype was recorded at least ten times. The rearrangement joins TRBV4-3 to TRBJ1-1; the D is unclear. Looked up from germline, CDR1 is LGHNA and CDR2 is YSLEER. CDR3 length: 14 amino acids. The V gene lost 4 bases and the J gene lost 6 bases, with 15 bases spanning the gap. CDR3 coding DNA: TGCGCCAGCAGCCTAACCCTGGGATCCTCTGAAGCTTTCTTT. It codes for CASSLTLGSSEAFF.

The genes are TRBV4-2 and TRBJ2-7; D call uncertain. Germline V gene data show CDR1 as LGHNA and CDR2 as YNFKEQ. The ends were cut back, 0 bases at V and 7 bases at J, with 13 bases in the middle. The CDR3 is 14 residues long. In nucleotides, the CDR3 is TGTGCCAGCAGCCAAGAGTGGTCGGTGAGTGAGCAGTACTTC. This sequence encodes CASSQEWSVSEQYF.

The chain uses TRBV20-1 and TRBJ2-3, with D possibly TRBD2 on 6 matching bases. With 1 base removed from V and 1 base from J, the gap between germline ends came to 18 bases. CDR1 is DFQATT, CDR2 SNEGSKA, per germline (reference sequence). CDR3 size: 17 residues. The CDR3 reads CSARGALGGAGTDTQYF. The CDR3 DNA follows: TGCAGTGCTAGAGGGGCCCTAGGCGGGGCCGGCACAGATACGCAGTATTTT.

This chain uses TRBV5-5 with TRBJ2-5; tentatively, D is TRBD1 (7 bases). Germline CDR1 reads SGHKS; CDR2 reads YYEKEE (reference sequence). V was pared by 6 bases and J by 5 bases, with 17 bases between. CDR3 length: 14 residues. The CDR3 DNA sequence: TGTGCCAGCATCAACCAGGGGGGTGTGGAGACCCAGTACTTC. It translates to CASINQGGVETQYF.

This clonotype showed up just a few times. The chain links TRBV4-2 to TRBJ2-2, with 9 bases that match TRBD2. CDR3 length: 18 residues. Germline CDR1 and CDR2: LGHNA and YNFKEQ. V lost 1 base to trimming and J lost 3 bases; unmatched junction nucleotides: 9. The CDR3 protein is CASSQGPLAGTYTGELFF. CDR3 coding DNA: TGTGCCAGCAGCCAAGGACCGCTAGCGGGGACCTACACCGGGGAGCTGTTTTTT.

The table lists this clonotype with a few counts. The chain joins TRBV6-5 to TRBJ1-1; a weak D match, TRBD1 (6 bases). Germline loops: CDR1 MNHEY, CDR2 SVGAGI. The CDR3 sequence is 15 residues long. Trimming took off 0 bases at V and 3 bases at J, with 11 bases between the two ends. Here the CDR3 reads CASSYSGGWDTEAFF. In DNA form, the CDR3 reads TGTGCCAGCAGTTACTCAGGGGGATGGGACACTGAAGCTTTCTTT.

This clonotype was observed a handful of times. This chain connects TRBV7-2 to TRBJ2-1, with 8 bases aligning to TRBD2. CDR1 is SGHTA and CDR2 is FQGNSA in the germline V gene. Losses at the gene ends were 5 bases for V and 8 bases for J; bases not matched to a gene: 8. This CDR3 is built from 14 residues. The CDR3 here is CASSPRLAPHEQFF. The CDR3 nucleotides are TGTGCCAGCAGCCCAAGACTAGCGCCCCATGAGCAGTTCTTC.

The gene calls are TRBV7-9 and TRBJ1-1; the D gene is possibly TRBD1 (5 bases). The CDR3 loop spans 12 amino acids. Germline CDR1 SEHNR, CDR2 FQNEAQ (reference sequence). The ends were cut back, 11 bases at V and 0 bases at J, with 10 bases in the middle. The CDR3 loop is CAVGGMNTEAFF. The CDR3 DNA follows: TGTGCCGTCGGGGGGATGAACACTGAAGCTTTCTTT.

The chain links TRBV7-6 to TRBJ2-7; D gene uncertain. Germline V lookup: CDR1 SGHVS, CDR2 FNYEAQ. Trimming took 1 base from V and 6 from J, leaving 10 bases between them. The CDR3 consists of 13 residues. In nucleotides, the CDR3 is TGTGCCAGCAGCTTAGGACCGATCGGCGAGCAGTACTTC. It translates to CASSLGPIGEQYF.

The rearrangement uses TRBV29-1 and TRBJ1-1; no clear D gene. Germline CDR1 SQVTM, CDR2 ANQGSEA. This CDR3 region has 11 residues. The V gene lost 7 bases and the J gene lost 3 bases, with 9 bases spanning the gap. The CDR3 is CSARNYTEAFF. CDR3 DNA sequence: TGCAGCGCGAGGAATTACACTGAAGCTTTCTTT.

V and J are TRBV5-6 and TRBJ1-2, with D perhaps matching TRBD1 (5 bases). V gave up 0 bases and J gave up 4 bases, with 10 bases separating them. Germline V lookup: CDR1 SGHDT, CDR2 YYEEEE. This CDR3 has 14 amino acids. The CDR3 here is CASSLALQGYGYTF. The CDR3 DNA sequence: TGTGCCAGCAGCTTGGCCCTTCAGGGCTATGGCTACACCTTC.